The present entry profiles one TCR beta chain with its context. Its specificity is not known. A template switching step contributed a universal primer site, while unique molecular identifiers were present in the cDNA. Each CDR3 protein gets one entry after TCRdb re-called the 5' RACE reads with MiXCR. Of approximately 1.8 million distinct CDR3 sequences listed, less than 40% are singletons. The data are from a study of identical twins. Study-wide points: Insertion counts were lower in abundant cord blood beta clonotypes, a trend that memory repertoires did not show. The analysis was cross-sectional rather than longitudinal within donors. There was more out-of-frame TCR alpha sharing in monozygotic twins than models estimated.

Germline V CDR1 and CDR2: LGHNA, YNFKEQ. Between the trimmed V and J ends, which lost 0 bases and 2 bases, there was a span of 20 bases. The CDR3 is made up of 19 amino acids. The specimen sequenced was cord blood. The TCR sequence derives from a newborn girl in good health. The chain couples TRBV4-2 to TRBJ1-5, with D possibly TRBD1 on 6 matching bases. This chain's CDR3 is CASSQEKEVWHRGNQPQHF. The CDR3 nucleotides are TGTGCCAGCAGCCAAGAAAAGGAGGTTTGGCACAGGGGCAATCAGCCCCAGCATTTT.